The entry below gives a single T cell receptor (beta chain) sequence along with its context. The length of the CDR3 is 14 residues. The protocol was immunoSEQ multiplex PCR, while the TCRdb copy is restricted to in-frame clones and leaves out a portion. Here the sample spans some 490,000 clones, more than 85% being singletons. These data are taken from a study of blood T cell repertoires in COVID-19. Sequencing input: PBMCs or T cells enriched from blood (not recorded which). The rearrangement uses TRBV21-1 and TRBJ2-7; TRBD1 is the table's D call and was not checked against the DNA. TRBV21-1 is an annotated pseudogene. The receptor comes from a woman aged 55-70 years who had recovered from COVID-19. CDR3 coding DNA: TGTGCCAGCACCGGACAGTTCTGCAGGGGCGAGCAGTACTTC. Amino acids: CASTGQFCRGEQYF.